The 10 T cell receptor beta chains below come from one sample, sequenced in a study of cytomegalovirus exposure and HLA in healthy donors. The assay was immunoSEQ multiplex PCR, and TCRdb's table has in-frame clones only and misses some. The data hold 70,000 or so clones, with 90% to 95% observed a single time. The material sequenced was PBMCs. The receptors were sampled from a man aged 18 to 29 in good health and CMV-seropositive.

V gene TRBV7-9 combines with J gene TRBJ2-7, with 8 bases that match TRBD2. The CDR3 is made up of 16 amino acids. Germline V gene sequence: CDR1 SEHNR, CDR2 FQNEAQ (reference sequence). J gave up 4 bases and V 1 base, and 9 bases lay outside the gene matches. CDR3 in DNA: TGTGCCAGCAGCTTAGACTGGAAGCGGGAGACGTACGAGCAGTACTTC. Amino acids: CASSLDWKRETYEQYF.

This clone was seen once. For the CDR3, the DNA is TGCGCCAGCAGCAGGGGACAGCGTAGCACAGATACGCAGTATTTT. Residues: CASSRGQRSTDTQYF. This rearrangement joins TRBV5-1 to TRBJ2-3; TRBD1 agrees at 7 bases. Germline assignment: CDR1 SGHRS and CDR2 YFSETQ. V lost 4 bases, J lost 0 bases, and 5 bases stayed unmatched. The CDR3 runs to 15 residues.

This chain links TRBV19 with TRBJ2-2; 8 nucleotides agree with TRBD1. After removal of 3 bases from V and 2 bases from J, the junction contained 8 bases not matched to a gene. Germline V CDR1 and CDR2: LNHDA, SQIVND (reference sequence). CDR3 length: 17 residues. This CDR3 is CASSMIPGTGNTGELFF. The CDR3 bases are TGTGCCAGTAGTATGATCCCCGGGACAGGAAACACCGGGGAGCTGTTTTTT.

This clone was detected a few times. CDR3 sequence: CASSLAIANGELFF. The DNA of the CDR3 is TGTGCCAGCAGTTTAGCTATTGCAAACGGGGAGCTGTTTTTT. The chain is built from TRBV28 and TRBJ2-2; D is uncertain. This CDR3 spans 14 amino acids. Between the trimmed V and J ends, which lost 2 bases and 7 bases, there was a span of 11 bases. CDR1 MDHEN and CDR2 SYDVKM come from the germline V gene.

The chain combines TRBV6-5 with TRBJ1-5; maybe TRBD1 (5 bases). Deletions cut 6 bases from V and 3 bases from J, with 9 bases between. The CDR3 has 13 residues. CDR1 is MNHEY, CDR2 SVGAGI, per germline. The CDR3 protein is CASRRQPNQPQHF. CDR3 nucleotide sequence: TGTGCCAGCAGACGACAGCCCAATCAGCCCCAGCATTTT.

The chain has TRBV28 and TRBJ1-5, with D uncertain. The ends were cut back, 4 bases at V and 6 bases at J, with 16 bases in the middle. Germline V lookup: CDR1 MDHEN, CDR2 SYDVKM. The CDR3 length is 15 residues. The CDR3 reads CASSSSGSPAQPQHF. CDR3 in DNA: TGTGCCAGCAGTTCCTCCGGGAGTCCTGCTCAGCCCCAGCATTTT.

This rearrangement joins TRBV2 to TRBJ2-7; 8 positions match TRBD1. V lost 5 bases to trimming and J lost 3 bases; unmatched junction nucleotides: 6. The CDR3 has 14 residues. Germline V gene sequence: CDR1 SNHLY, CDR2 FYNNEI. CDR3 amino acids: CASSPTGARYEQYF. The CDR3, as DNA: TGTGCCAGCAGTCCGACAGGGGCCCGCTACGAGCAGTACTTC.

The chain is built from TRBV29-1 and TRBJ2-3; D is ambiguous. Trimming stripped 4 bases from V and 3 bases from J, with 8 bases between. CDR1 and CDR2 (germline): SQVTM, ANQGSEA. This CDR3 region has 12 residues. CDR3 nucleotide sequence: TGCAGCGTTGTGTCCCGGACAGATACGCAGTATTTT. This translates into CSVVSRTDTQYF.

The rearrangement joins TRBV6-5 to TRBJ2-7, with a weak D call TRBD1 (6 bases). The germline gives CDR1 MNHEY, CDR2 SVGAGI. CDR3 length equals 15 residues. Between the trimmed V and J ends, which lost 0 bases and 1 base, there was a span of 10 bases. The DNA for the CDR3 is TGTGCCAGCAGTTACTCGAACACAGGGTCCTACGAGCAGTACTTC. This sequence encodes CASSYSNTGSYEQYF.

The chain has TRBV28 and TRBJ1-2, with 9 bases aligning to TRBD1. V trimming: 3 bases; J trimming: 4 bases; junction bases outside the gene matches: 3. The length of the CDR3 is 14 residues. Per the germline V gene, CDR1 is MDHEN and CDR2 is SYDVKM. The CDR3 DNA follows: TGTGCCAGCAGTTTCGGACAGGGGTCCTATGGCTACACCTTC. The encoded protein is CASSFGQGSYGYTF.